Sequencing of this TCR beta chain was carried out in a study of blood T cell repertoires in COVID-19. Sequenced by immunoSEQ multiplex PCR; TCRdb stores in-frame clones only, minus some. The table shows 140,000 to 150,000 clones, with approximately 83% occurring only once. CDR1 and CDR2 from the germline V gene are SGHDT and YYEEEE. Trimming cost V 4 bases and J 9 bases, with 14 bases left between them. The length of the CDR3 is 13 residues. Sequenced material: peripheral blood. The chain links TRBV5-6 to TRBJ2-1, with a possible D match to TRBD2 (5 bases). The sequence derives from a woman aged 60-70 years with COVID-19, enrolled during active disease. CDR3 sequence (DNA): TGTGCCAGCAGCCCCCAGATTGCGGGTGAGCAGTTCTTC. This sequence encodes CASSPQIAGEQFF.